One and the same sample provided the 30 T cell receptor beta chains below, sequenced in a study of T cell changes during pregnancy in multiple sclerosis. Some clones are missing from TCRdb's copy, which holds only in-frame ones; the method was immunoSEQ multiplex PCR. The table includes over 80,000 clones, approximately 90% detected once. This sample comprised peripheral blood, obtained in the second trimester of pregnancy. The receptors originated from a female donor in good health, enrolled as a control in a pregnancy study.

This clone was seen only once. This rearrangement joins TRBV2 to TRBJ2-7; TRBD2 agrees at 11 bases. Germline-derived CDR1 and CDR2 are SNHLY and FYNNEI. This CDR3 is 15 amino acids long. Trimming cost V 7 bases and J 3 bases; bases outside gene matches: 8. The CDR3 bases are TGTGCCAGCATCCTCGGGACTAGCGGCCTCTACGAGCAGTACTTC. Translated: CASILGTSGLYEQYF.

The chain employs TRBV5-4 and TRBJ2-1; perhaps TRBD1 as D (6 bases). The V and J ends lost 0 bases and 9 bases respectively, with 10 bases between them. The CDR3 is 13 residues long. CDR1 and CDR2 from the germline V gene are SGHNT and YYREEE (reference sequence). CDR3 in DNA: TGTGCCAGCAGCTTGGGGGGGCTAGCTGAGCAGTTCTTC. Translation gives CASSLGGLAEQFF.

The V gene is TRBV5-1, the J gene TRBJ1-2, with 8 bases that match TRBD1. V shed 4 bases, J shed 2 bases, and the junction held 4 bases outside the gene matches. The CDR3 length is 14 residues. Germline CDR1 and CDR2: SGHRS and YFSETQ. The CDR3 loop reads CASSGYRGNYGYTF. Here the CDR3 DNA reads TGCGCCAGCAGCGGCTACAGGGGGAACTATGGCTACACCTTC.

J is TRBJ2-5 and V is TRBV5-1, with 11 bases identical to TRBD2. Germline CDR1 and CDR2: SGHRS and YFSETQ. The CDR3 loop spans 16 amino acids. V lost 2 bases, J lost 1 base, and 4 bases stayed unmatched. The DNA for the CDR3 is TGCGCCAGCAGCTTTTCCGGGACTAGCGGCCAAGAGACCCAGTACTTC. This encodes CASSFSGTSGQETQYF.

The chain is built from TRBV7-2 and TRBJ1-5; 8 bases fit TRBD1. The ends lost 5 bases at V and 6 bases at J; junction bases unmatched: 6. The CDR3 length is 14 residues. Germline-derived CDR1 and CDR2 are SGHTA and FQGNSA. CDR3 sequence reads: CASSPGQGAQPQHF. The CDR3 nucleotides read TGTGCCAGCAGCCCTGGACAGGGTGCTCAGCCCCAGCATTTT.

This chain uses TRBV4-3 with TRBJ2-1; TRBD2 aligns across 7 bases. This CDR3 is built from 15 residues. V was pared by 4 bases and J by 7 bases, with 10 bases of the junction left unmatched. Germline CDR1 LGHNA, CDR2 YSLEER. CDR3 DNA sequence: TGCGCCAGCAGCCGGTCGACTAGCTTCGGGAATGAGCAGTTCTTC. This translates into CASSRSTSFGNEQFF.

The V and J genes are TRBV14 and TRBJ1-2; possibly TRBD1 for D (5 bases). The CDR3 loop spans 16 amino acids. V lost 3 bases and J lost 4, with 18 bases in between. CDR1 SGHDN and CDR2 FVKESK come from the germline V gene. The DNA of the CDR3 is TGTGCCAGCAGCCACATACGGGGGGATCGAATCTATGGCTACACCTTC. This encodes CASSHIRGDRIYGYTF. Drawing the rest from reference TRBV14 and TRBJ1-2, the complete variable domain is EAGVTQFPSHSVIEKGQTVTLRCDPISGHDNLYWYRRVMGKEIKFLLHFVKESKQDESGMPNNRFLAERTGGTYSTLKVQPAELEDSGVYFCASSHIRGDRIYGYTFGSGTRLTVV.

This chain uses TRBV27 with TRBJ1-2; D remains ambiguous. Germline V lookup: CDR1 MNHEY, CDR2 SMNVEV (reference sequence). This CDR3 comprises 14 residues. Trimming removed 5 bases from V and 4 bases from J, with 14 bases in between. The CDR3 loop reads CASSPSGRPYGYTF. The DNA for the CDR3 is TGTGCCAGCAGTCCTAGTGGCAGACCCTATGGCTACACCTTC.

This clone has just one count. The chain joins TRBV29-1 to TRBJ2-3, with 9 positions matching TRBD2. CDR1 is SQVTM, CDR2 ANQGSEA, per germline. With 4 bases clipped from V and 0 bases from J, the junction kept 5 bases outside the gene matches. CDR3 length: 15 residues. In DNA, the CDR3 is TGCAGCGTTGTGAGCGGGAGGAGTAGCACAGATACGCAGTATTTT. It encodes CSVVSGRSSTDTQYF.

The rearrangement uses TRBV6-5 and TRBJ1-2; D not certain. V dropped 1 base and J dropped 7 bases, with 16 bases sitting between them. This CDR3 comprises 15 residues. The germline V gene encodes CDR1 MNHEY and CDR2 SVGAGI. The DNA for the CDR3 is TGTGCCAGCAGTTACTGGCGTGAGGCTCCGCGTGGCTACACCTTC. This sequence encodes CASSYWREAPRGYTF.

J is TRBJ2-3 and V is TRBV19, with 9 bases lining up with TRBD2. Trimming took 5 bases from V and 1 from J; bases not matched to a gene: 13. Germline V gives CDR1 LNHDA, CDR2 SQIVND (reference sequence). This CDR3 spans 18 amino acids. The CDR3 DNA is TGTGCCAGTAGTTTCGCGGGAGGGTTGTATTTAGGCACAGATACGCAGTATTTT. Translated: CASSFAGGLYLGTDTQYF.

V usage is TRBV27 and J usage is TRBJ1-1; TRBD1 matches at 10 bases. The germline V gene has CDR1 MNHEY and CDR2 SMNVEV (reference sequence). This CDR3 contains 18 residues. The J segment lost 1 base and the V segment lost 4 bases, leaving 12 bases of the junction unmatched. The CDR3 DNA sequence: TGTGCCAGCAGTTCGTTAGTTGGACAGGGGGTTAAGAACACTGAAGCTTTCTTT. Translation gives CASSSLVGQGVKNTEAFF.

The chain combines TRBV2 with TRBJ1-4, with TRBD1 matching over 10 bases. Losses at the gene ends were 7 bases for V and 5 bases for J; bases not matched to a gene: 1. This CDR3 is 13 amino acids long. CDR1 SNHLY and CDR2 FYNNEI come from the germline V gene. The CDR3: CASMDRGNEKLFF. CDR3 nucleotides: TGTGCCAGCATGGACAGGGGGAATGAAAAACTGTTTTTT.

The chain joins TRBV6-1 to TRBJ1-4; 9 bases fit TRBD1. From germline, CDR1 is MNHNS and CDR2 SASEGT. This CDR3 is built from 15 residues. Germline trimming cut 3 bases from V and 7 bases from J; bases unmatched to any gene: 6. The CDR3 region has the DNA TGTGCCAGCAGTGAGCAACAGGGGGCAGGTGAAAAACTGTTTTTT. This gives the protein CASSEQQGAGEKLFF.

The CDR3 sequence is CASSEDRRFSGANVLTF. The CDR3 DNA reads as TGTGCCAGCAGTGAGGACAGAAGATTCTCTGGGGCCAACGTCCTGACTTTC. The J gene is TRBJ2-6, the V gene TRBV6-1; tentative D call: TRBD1 (6 bases). The CDR3 totals 17 residues. The ends were cut back, 3 bases at V and 0 bases at J, with 12 bases in the middle. Germline V gene sequence: CDR1 MNHNS, CDR2 SASEGT.

This clone was seen a single time. The chain links TRBV30 to TRBJ2-7; TRBD1 matches at 7 bases. V lost 5 bases to trimming and J lost 2 bases; unmatched junction nucleotides: 6. Per germline, CDR1 GTSNPN and CDR2 SVGIG (reference sequence). This CDR3 has 13 amino acids. In nucleotides, the CDR3 is TGTGCCTGGGATAGGGACAGAACCTACGAGCAGTACTTC. It yields the protein CAWDRDRTYEQYF. Together with reference TRBV30 and TRBJ2-7, the CDR3 gives the full variable domain: SQTIHQWPATLVQPVGSPLSLECTVEGTSNPNLYWYRQAAGRGLQLLFYSVGIGQISSEVPQNLSASRPQDRQFILSSKKLLLSDSGFYLCAWDRDRTYEQYFGPGTRLTVT.

This clone was observed a few times. The chain joins TRBV9 to TRBJ1-1; TRBD1 matches at 9 bases. CDR1 is SGDLS and CDR2 is YYNGEE in the germline V gene. CDR3 length equals 16 residues. Trimming took 0 bases from V and 6 from J; bases not matched to a gene: 9. The CDR3 loop reads CASSVAGQGFNSEAFF. In DNA, the CDR3 is TGTGCCAGCAGCGTAGCGGGACAGGGATTTAATTCTGAAGCTTTCTTT.

The chain combines TRBV6-4 with TRBJ1-3, with D perhaps TRBD1 (5 bases). Germline CDR1 MRHNA, CDR2 SNTAGT. V shed 8 bases and J shed 8 bases, with 7 bases lying between them. CDR3 length equals 10 residues. The DNA of the CDR3 is TGTGCCAGCGGGGGGTACACCATATATTTT. It yields the protein CASGGYTIYF.

The chain combines TRBV7-9 with TRBJ1-2; 7 bases map to TRBD1. The CDR3 is 16 amino acids. J lost 5 bases, V lost 1 base, and 10 bases had no gene match. The germline V gene has CDR1 SEHNR and CDR2 FQNEAQ (reference sequence). The CDR3 DNA reads as TGTGCCAGCAGCTTAGTGAGCTGGGACAGCTATTATGGCTACACCTTC. Translated: CASSLVSWDSYYGYTF.

The chain has TRBV6-5 and TRBJ2-2; D is perhaps TRBD1 (7 bases). From germline, CDR1 is MNHEY and CDR2 SVGAGI. The CDR3 sequence is 14 residues long. V was trimmed by 6 bases and J by 5 bases, leaving 13 bases between them. The CDR3 coding sequence is TGTGCCAGCAGCCAACAGGGGAGGACCGGGGAGCTGTTTTTT. It translates to CASSQQGRTGELFF.

J is TRBJ2-3 and V is TRBV5-8, with D possibly TRBD2 on 5 matching bases. CDR1 SGHTS and CDR2 YDEGEE come from the germline V gene. This CDR3 region has 16 residues. The germline V and J ends were trimmed by 5 bases and 2 bases, with 18 bases remaining between them. CDR3 sequence (DNA): TGTGCCAGCAGTCGTAGACCCCCGGGGTCCACAGATACGCAGTATTTT. Translated: CASSRRPPGSTDTQYF.

V and J are TRBV6-1 and TRBJ2-7; 9 bases fit TRBD2. The CDR3 covers 17 residues. The V segment lost 4 bases and the J segment 2 bases; nucleotides outside the gene matches: 12. The germline CDR1 and CDR2 sequences are MNHNS and SASEGT. As DNA, the CDR3 is TGTGCCAGCAGTGTGAGTAGCGCGGGAGGGACCCCCTACGAGCAGTACTTC. It translates to CASSVSSAGGTPYEQYF.

J is TRBJ2-5 and V is TRBV28, with 14 bases aligning to TRBD2. This CDR3 contains 20 residues. Unmatched junction bases numbered 15, after V lost 2 bases and J lost 4 bases. Germline V gives CDR1 MDHEN, CDR2 SYDVKM. The CDR3 region has the DNA TGTGCCAGCAGTTTACGGGTAACTTCCATGGGACTAGCGGGAGTAGAGACCCAGTACTTC. Its translation is CASSLRVTSMGLAGVETQYF.

The chain recombines TRBV1 with TRBJ1-6; the table gives TRBD1 as D, unverified against the DNA. TRBV1 is listed as a pseudogene. CDR3 length equals 16 residues. Written as DNA, the CDR3 is TGCACCAGCAGCGATAGTACAGGGACCTATAATTCACCCCTCCACTTT. This gives the protein CTSSDSTGTYNSPLHF.

This clone has a single count. CDR3 residues: CSVDAGYGYTF. DNA of the CDR3: TGCAGCGTTGATGCGGGCTATGGCTACACCTTC. The chain carries TRBV29-1 and TRBJ1-2; D is unclear. Germline V gene lookup returns CDR1 SQVTM and CDR2 ANQGSEA. CDR3 size: 11 residues. The germline V and J ends were trimmed by 3 bases and 4 bases, with 6 bases remaining between them.

The chain joins TRBV7-8 to TRBJ2-1; D is uncertain. V was shortened by 2 bases and J by 6 bases, with 5 bases between the two germline ends. The germline CDR1 and CDR2 sequences are SGHVS and FQNEAQ. This CDR3 is built from 12 residues. CDR3 loop: CASSLSGNEQFF. CDR3 DNA sequence: TGTGCCAGCAGCTTATCGGGCAATGAGCAGTTCTTC. The full variable domain, completed using reference TRBV7-8 and TRBJ2-1, is GAGVSQSPRYKVAKRGQDVALRCDPISGHVSLFWYQQALGQGPEFLTYFQNEAQLDKSGLPSDRFFAERPEGSVSTLKIQRTQQEDSAVYLCASSLSGNEQFFGPGTRLTVL.

V and J are TRBV5-8 and TRBJ1-5, with TRBD1 identical over 7 bases. V lost 2 bases and J lost 3; bases outside the gene matches: 2. CDR3 length: 14 amino acids. Per the germline V gene, CDR1 is SGHTS and CDR2 is YDEGEE. DNA of the CDR3: TGTGCCAGCAGCTTCACAGGGGTCAATCAGCCCCAGCATTTT. Translating gives CASSFTGVNQPQHF.

J is TRBJ2-1 and V is TRBV11-3; maybe TRBD2 (5 bases). CDR1 and CDR2 (germline): SGHNT, YENEEA. The CDR3 is 14 amino acids. V was cut by 6 bases and J by 7 bases, with 16 bases left in between. The CDR3 reads CASSSRGVRNEQFF. The CDR3 DNA follows: TGTGCCAGCAGTAGTCGGGGTGTTAGGAATGAGCAGTTCTTC.

The chain recombines TRBV27 with TRBJ1-2, with 8 bases that match TRBD1. The CDR3 is 18 amino acids. J was trimmed by 1 base and V by 3 bases; bases with no gene match: 13. Germline lookup yields CDR1 MNHEY and CDR2 SMNVEV (reference sequence). CDR3 region: CASSLVGAGGISNYGYTF. For the CDR3, the DNA is TGTGCCAGCAGTTTGGTGGGGGCAGGGGGCATCAGTAACTATGGCTACACCTTC.

The chain couples TRBV15 to TRBJ1-5, with D perhaps matching TRBD1 (5 bases). Germline V gives CDR1 LNHNV, CDR2 YYDKDF (reference sequence). The CDR3 totals 17 residues. V lost 0 bases to trimming and J lost 0 bases, with 12 bases between them. In nucleotides, the CDR3 is TGTGCCACCAGCAGAGATCGGGGGGATTATAGCAATCAGCCCCAGCATTTT. Amino acids: CATSRDRGDYSNQPQHF.